This entry describes one T cell receptor (beta chain). Its antigen is still unknown. This sample stems from a study of CXCR3-negative and CXCR3-positive naive CD8 T cells. Researchers sorted some 300,000 cells of each CD8+ T cell subset in triplicate. Cells that were CD45RO-CCR7+CD27+CD95- constituted naive CD8+ T cells. Researchers prepared the TRB cDNA libraries using 5' RACE with UMI labels. TCRdb reprocessed the 5' RACE reads and stores each CDR3 protein as one record, lacking DNA. This sample's clone table lists roughly 110,000 distinct CDR3 sequences. Study-level findings and limits: Both naive subsets, CXCR3-negative and CXCR3-positive, displayed similar TRBV-TRBJ usage, unlike memory cells. Naive subsets had comparable surface CD5, so TRB CDR3 properties gauged TCR strength. More hydrophobic TRB CDR3s were found in CXCR3-positive naive cells than in CXCR3-negative naive cells.

The CDR3 consists of 17 residues. Germline values: CDR1 SQVTM, CDR2 ANQGSEA. The V gene is TRBV29-1, the J gene TRBJ1-2. The sequenced material came from naive CXCR3+ CD8+ T cells from blood. Subset meaning: CD45RO-CCR7+CD27+CD95- naive CD8+ T cells expressing CXCR3 (TNR3+). This sequence originates from a human donor in good health. Some clones in this sample may be carry-over from other donors' samples. The chain's CDR3 is CSVEGLDNLKANYGYTF. Based on the CDR3 plus reference TRBV29-1 and TRBJ1-2, the full variable domain is SAVISQKPSRDICQRGTSLTIQCQVDSQVTMMFWYRQQPGQSLTLIATANQGSEATYESGFVIDKFPISRPNLTFSTLTVSNMSPEDSSIYLCSVEGLDNLKANYGYTFGSGTRLTVV.